Included here is one TCR beta chain sequence, with context. The record originates from a study of cytomegalovirus exposure and HLA in healthy donors. 13 Jbeta primers and 60 Vbeta primers were used for the PCR. Profiling relied on immunoSEQ multiplex PCR, and the TCRdb table lists in-frame clones only, not all of them. The sample lists some 180,000 clones; more than 75% were seen once. Germline V CDR1 and CDR2: SQVTM, ANQGSEA. The V end lost 4 bases, the J end lost 4 bases, and 19 bases lay between the germline ends. The CDR3 runs to 15 residues. V and J are TRBV29-1 and TRBJ1-1; possibly TRBD1 for D (6 bases). This TCR was sampled from a man aged 40-49 years in good health and CMV-seronegative. Sequencing used PBMCs. The CDR3 coding sequence is TGCAGCGTTGGAAAGGGGGTGGAGATGGGCACTGAAGCTTTCTTT. Protein product: CSVGKGVEMGTEAFF.